This TCR beta chain was sequenced during a study of response to subunit inactivated influenza vaccine. TCRdb used MiXCR to reprocess the RT-PCR reads, holding one entry per CDR3 protein. The table lists 800,000 to 1,000,000 distinct CDR3 sequences, 21% of them singletons. Looked up from germline, CDR1 is SGHRS and CDR2 is YFSETQ. Trimming took 4 bases from V and 0 from J, leaving 11 bases between them. This CDR3 contains 15 residues. This clonotype was counted many times. Its antigen is as yet unknown. General study points: A suggestion made by the authors is that each seasonal influenza vaccination recruits few new T cells.

This clonotype was sampled from a man aged 45 to 65 who received an inactivated influenza vaccine. Source: PBMCs from blood, taken 4 to 6 days after vaccination. This chain joins TRBV5-1 and TRBJ1-3; D remains unclear. The CDR3 is CASSAETVSGNTIYF. In DNA, the CDR3 is TGCGCCAGCAGCGCGGAGACGGTCTCTGGAAACACCATATATTTT.